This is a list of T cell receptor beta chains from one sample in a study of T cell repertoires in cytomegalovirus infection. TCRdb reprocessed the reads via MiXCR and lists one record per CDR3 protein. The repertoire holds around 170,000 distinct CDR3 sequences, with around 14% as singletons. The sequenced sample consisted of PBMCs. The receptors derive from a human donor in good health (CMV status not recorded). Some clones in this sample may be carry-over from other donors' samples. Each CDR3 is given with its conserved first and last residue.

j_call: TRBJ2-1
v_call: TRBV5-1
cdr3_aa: CASSPLGGMGAYNEQFF

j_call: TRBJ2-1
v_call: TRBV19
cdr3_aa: CASSIGTSGNNEQFF

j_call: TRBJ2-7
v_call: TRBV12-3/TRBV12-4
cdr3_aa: CASSYGSSMEQYF

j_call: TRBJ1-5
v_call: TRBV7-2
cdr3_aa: CASSFLPTISNQPQHF

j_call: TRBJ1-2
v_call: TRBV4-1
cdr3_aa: CASSQVLGTGYGYTF

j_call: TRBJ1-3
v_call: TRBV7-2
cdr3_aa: CASSLARTGLYTIYF

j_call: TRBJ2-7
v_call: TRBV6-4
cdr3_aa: CASSVQESYEQYF

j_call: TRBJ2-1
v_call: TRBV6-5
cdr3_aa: CASSVGGNNEQFF

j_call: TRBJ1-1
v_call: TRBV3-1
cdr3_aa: CASSQVFRGWTEAFF

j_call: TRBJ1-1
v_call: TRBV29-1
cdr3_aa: CSVVARAEAFF

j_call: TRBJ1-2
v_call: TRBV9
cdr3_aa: CASSVEGRPPRYTF

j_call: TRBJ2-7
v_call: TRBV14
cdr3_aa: CASSFRTGLAGEQYF

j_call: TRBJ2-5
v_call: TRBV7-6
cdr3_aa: CASSLGAPGPRETQYF

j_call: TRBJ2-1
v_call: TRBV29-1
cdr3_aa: CSEGASGINEQFF

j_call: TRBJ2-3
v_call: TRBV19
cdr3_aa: CASTPRGQGDTQYF

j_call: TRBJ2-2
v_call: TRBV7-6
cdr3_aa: CASSLGGQGKYTGELFF

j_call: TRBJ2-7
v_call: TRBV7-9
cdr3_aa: CASSPSSVSYEQYF

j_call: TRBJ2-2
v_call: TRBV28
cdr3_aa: CASRGLPTGELFF

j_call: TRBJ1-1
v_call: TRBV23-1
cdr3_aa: CASSPPWGQNTEAFF

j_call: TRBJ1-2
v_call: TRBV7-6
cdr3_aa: CASSLYGANYGYTF

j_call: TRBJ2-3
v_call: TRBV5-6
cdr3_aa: CASSDGTSGRGRF

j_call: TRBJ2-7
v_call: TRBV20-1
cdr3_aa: CSASKRVFAYEQYF

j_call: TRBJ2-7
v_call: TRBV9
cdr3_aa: CASSRDTSYEQYF

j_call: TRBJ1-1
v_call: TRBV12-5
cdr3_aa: CASGLRGNTEAFF

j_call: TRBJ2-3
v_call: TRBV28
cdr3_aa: CASSSPLTQYF

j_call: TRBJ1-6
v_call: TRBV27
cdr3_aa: CASRGTGGNSPLHF

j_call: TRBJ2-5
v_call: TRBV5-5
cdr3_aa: CASSFRAIPGETQYF

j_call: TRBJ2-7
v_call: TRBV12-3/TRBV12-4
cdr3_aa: CASSFREEQYF

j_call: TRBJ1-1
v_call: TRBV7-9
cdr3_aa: CASSLRPVGKGTEAFF

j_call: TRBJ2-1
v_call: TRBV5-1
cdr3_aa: CASSGSLAGGYEQFF

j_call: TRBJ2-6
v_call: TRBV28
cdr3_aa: CASSLPITASGANVLTF

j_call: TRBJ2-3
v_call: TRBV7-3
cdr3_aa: CASSQQGSTDTQYF

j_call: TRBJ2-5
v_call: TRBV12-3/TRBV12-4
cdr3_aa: CASSLDGRGRETQYF

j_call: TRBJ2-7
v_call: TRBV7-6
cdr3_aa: CASSPFKARSYEQYF

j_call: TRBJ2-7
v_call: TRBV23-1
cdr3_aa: CASSQSNRTTYEQYF

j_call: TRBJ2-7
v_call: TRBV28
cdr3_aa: CASTEPTEDEQYF

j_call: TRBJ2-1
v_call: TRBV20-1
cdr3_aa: CSARDRLARSSYNEQFF

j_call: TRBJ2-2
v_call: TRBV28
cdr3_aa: CASRGQKPGELFF

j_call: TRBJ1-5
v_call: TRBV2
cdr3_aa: CASSDRTGNSNQPQHF

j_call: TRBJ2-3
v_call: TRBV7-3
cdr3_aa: CASSPLGSADTQYF

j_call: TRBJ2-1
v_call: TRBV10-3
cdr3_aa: CAISDRSGESYNEQFF

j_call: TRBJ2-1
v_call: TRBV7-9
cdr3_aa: CALFEGLRNEQFF

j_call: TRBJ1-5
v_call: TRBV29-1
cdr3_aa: CSVWAPDSNQPQHF

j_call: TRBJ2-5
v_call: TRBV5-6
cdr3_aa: CASSLAAGQGRTQYF

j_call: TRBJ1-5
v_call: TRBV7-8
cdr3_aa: CASSSTGLGNQPQHF

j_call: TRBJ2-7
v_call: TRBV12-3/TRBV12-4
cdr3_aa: CASSLEGHFEQYF

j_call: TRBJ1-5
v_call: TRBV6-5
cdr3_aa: CASRGQGMGQPQHF

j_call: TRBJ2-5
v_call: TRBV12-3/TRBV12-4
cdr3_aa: CASRRDTSQETQYF

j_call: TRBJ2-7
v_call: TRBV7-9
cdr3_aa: CASSTWDRYAKEQYF

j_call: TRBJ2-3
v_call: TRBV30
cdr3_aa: CAWRGTRTGNTQYF

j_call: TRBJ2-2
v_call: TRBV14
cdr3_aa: CASSTGLWNTGELFF